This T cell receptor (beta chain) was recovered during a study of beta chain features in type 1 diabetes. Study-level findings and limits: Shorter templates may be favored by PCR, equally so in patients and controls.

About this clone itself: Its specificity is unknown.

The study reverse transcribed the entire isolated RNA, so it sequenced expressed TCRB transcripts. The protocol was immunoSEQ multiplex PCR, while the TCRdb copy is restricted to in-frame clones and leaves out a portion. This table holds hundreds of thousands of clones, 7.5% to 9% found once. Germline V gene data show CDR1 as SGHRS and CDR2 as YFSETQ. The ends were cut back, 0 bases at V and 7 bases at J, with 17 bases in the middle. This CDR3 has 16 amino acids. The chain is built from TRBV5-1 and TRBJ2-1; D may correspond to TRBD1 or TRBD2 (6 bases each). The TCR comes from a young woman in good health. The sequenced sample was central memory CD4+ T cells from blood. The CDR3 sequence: CASSLVGGSRRNEQFF. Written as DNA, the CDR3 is TGCGCCAGCAGCTTGGTAGGGGGGAGTCGTCGGAATGAGCAGTTCTTC.